The TCR beta chain described here comes from a study of cytomegalovirus exposure and HLA in healthy donors (dated 2017 in TCRdb). About the investigation overall: According to an earlier analysis of a few hundred of the donors, roughly 180 million T cells yielded over 90 million unique TCR beta sequences and 250 to 350 Gb of sequence data. Approximately 300 gigabases of sequencing data and around 80 million unique TCR sequences made up an early release that covered 500 to 650 HLA-typed donors. The genetic ancestry cluster associated with self-reported Caucasian donors included about 84% of the roughly 360 genotyped donors. The aim of the study was to test whether cataloging public T cell receptors could identify signatures of past pathogen exposure. The study used immunosequencing to profile the T cell repertoires of around 600 subjects and linked those repertoires to cytomegalovirus serostatus. In addition to the first cohort of 666 subjects, a separate validation cohort of 120 different subjects was used. To predict cytomegalovirus infection status, the study brought together high-throughput TCR immunosequencing, statistical association of individual TCRs with disease status, and machine learning. To study patterns of TCR occurrence, a later analysis re-analyzed previously published TCR beta repertoires from more than 550 donors and added high-resolution HLA genotyping. The later analysis used no new phenotypic data to find candidate immune exposures, relying instead on TCR beta sequences and their occurrence across donors. To decide whether each TCR beta V gene segment behaved as functional or pseudogenic, an earlier analysis of approximately 600 of the donors relied on high-throughput TCR beta sequencing. Donor age, sex, ethnicity and CMV serostatus were collected together with the repertoire data. In a later genetic analysis, genome-wide SNP genotypes for about 55% of the roughly 700 donors were used, and that subset was treated as a discovery cohort. All discovery cohort repertoires had been generated using a single sequencing platform. Class I and class II HLA loci were covered by the typing at four-digit resolution. Typing coverage varied by locus: roughly 620-640 donors for A, B, C, DRB1 and DQB1; 500 to 550 for DQA1; more than 600 for DPA1; around 490 for DPB1. Four to six DR-DQ haplotypes were handled as single units for association and clustering, since linkage in the cohort was strong. On average, 235,054 unique TCR beta nucleotide sequences were sequenced per donor among fewer than 500 genotyped donors of the cohort, with approximately 18% of those sequences being non-productive. Summary of the overall study and its limitations: In both the original and validation cohorts, the classifier was reported to diagnose cytomegalovirus status with high specificity and sensitivity. Broadly in line with IMGT annotations, most TCR beta V segments showed up in productive rearrangements about 87% or about 30% of the time in an earlier analysis of approximately 640 of the donors. Sequencing depth was assumed to be roughly uniform across donors in the presence/absence analyses, though that assumption may not hold. Because HLA typing was unavailable for some donors at each locus, only the typed subset was used in association tests. Specific HLA alleles were associated with around 18,000 TCR beta sequences at a false discovery rate of 0.05 in a later analysis. A later analysis found that most CMV-associated TCR beta chains appeared HLA-restricted, with HLA associations seemingly driven largely by CMV exposure. A later genetic analysis associated a missense DCLRE1C variant with V-gene and J-gene trimming of TCR beta chains, and an independent cohort replicated the association. Strong co-occurrence of HLA alleles, especially DR and DQ, made assigning TCR associations to individual alleles difficult. In a later analysis, HLA-associated TCR beta chains showed more clonal expansion and lower generation probabilities than non-associated chains that were equally common. About 15 rarely observed V segments, including chromosome 9 orphons, were excluded from the earlier analysis of almost 600 of the donors because counts were too low. A later analysis found that TCR association rates varied across HLA loci, with DRB1 alleles showing the most associated TCRs and HLA-C alleles the fewest. According to a later genetic analysis, donors in an Asian-associated ancestry cluster had fewer N-insertions in productive TCRs than the approximately 630-donor mean. Some IMGT-functional V segments, including TRBV6-2 and TRBV6-3, could not be distinguished by the 87-base-pair reads and were therefore excluded. A further reported finding was that TCR beta sequences accurately predicted the HLA-A and HLA-B alleles for most subjects in the first cohort. The sequencing pipeline was judged likely to have produced a cluster of highly shared sequence variants as a technical artifact. Most TCR sequences were observed very rarely across donors, whereas some public TCRs were present in many individuals. The authors suggested that the approach could potentially be generalized to other disease states and immunological phenotypes. In the study, some 160 TCR beta chains were listed as associated with cytomegalovirus. Three of the identified cytomegalovirus-associated TCR beta chains were confirmed in vitro to be specific for cytomegalovirus antigens. According to a later analysis, parvovirus B19, influenza, CMV and Epstein-Barr virus appeared linked to several top co-occurrence clusters. Correlated functional status among segregating V segments might reflect linkage disequilibrium, but an unknown experimental factor could not be ruled out. This cohort had only TCR beta chains sequenced, and the lack of alpha or paired-chain data limited which features could be detected. For the cohort, immune exposure information was limited to CMV serostatus.

For this clone: It has no known antigen specificity. Base qualities are not provided; no much larger clone lies one nucleotide away.

The cohort comprised 666 healthy bone marrow donors. At the time of sampling, all cohort members were nominally healthy, though unrecorded immune exposures were likely present. The donor tested CMV seronegative and was one of the 352 seronegative cohort members. A peripheral blood sample was provided by each donor, and peripheral blood mononuclear cells were used for TCR beta sequencing. The Qiagen DNeasy Blood Extraction Kit was used to extract genomic DNA from the blood cell samples. Library preparation employed the immunoSEQ multiplex PCR assay. For the multiplex PCR, a mixture combining 60 forward primers for TCR Vbeta segments and 13 reverse primers for TCR Jbeta segments was used. Amplification of the CDR3 region of rearranged TCR beta genes was performed with a multiplex PCR assay on genomic DNA. On the Illumina HiSeq System, the amplified TCR beta libraries were sequenced as 87-base-pair reads. Under the source paper's analysis protocol: In a later analysis, 77 million or so unique TCR beta chains were counted across the 500 to 850 repertoires, and around 10 million of these chains were shared by at least two donors. A nearest-neighbor algorithm error-corrected the raw reads and collapsed the reads into unique sequences, merging closely related sequences to remove PCR and sequencing errors. Alignment of CDR3 sequences to IMGT reference sequences was used to assign V, D and J gene segments. For a sequence to be retained, a match of at least six nucleotides to both a V gene segment and a J gene segment was required. A rearrangement was called productive if the CDR3 had no stop codons and remained in frame with V and J, and every other rearrangement was called non-productive. Following IMGT convention, CDR3 was defined as the stretch from the second conserved V-encoded cysteine up to the conserved J-encoded phenylalanine. Sequences without an unambiguous match to a single V gene segment were excluded from the earlier analysis of several hundred of the donors. An earlier analysis of under 750 of the donors called V segments functional above 56.7% productive rearrangements and segregating when the between-donor standard deviation exceeded 5%. A statistical classification framework was built for diagnosing cytomegalovirus status from the catalog of TCR beta chain sequences. In a later analysis, V and J genes were assigned by comparing TCR nucleotide sequences against IMGT/GENE-DB human TR gene sequences. A later analysis assigned CDR3 sequences and most-parsimonious VDJ recombination scenarios with the TCRdist pipeline. In a later analysis, each TCR beta chain was defined by its CDR3 amino acid sequence together with its V-gene family, and reads without a unique V-gene family were excluded. As a way to deal with suspected cross-contamination and a sequencing artifact, a later analysis dropped more than 500 nucleotide sequences that were highly shared and had low generation probability. In a later analysis, a clonal expansion index for each public chain was calculated from normalized within-repertoire ranks of inferred template counts. In a later analysis, generation probabilities were computed using a VDJ recombination model fitted to out-of-frame rearrangements, and the results were checked against IGoR. Hypergeometric tests were used in a later analysis to score TCR-TCR, TCR-HLA and TCR-CMV co-occurrence, with a repertoire-size bias correction applied to the TCR pairs. False discovery rates were estimated in a later analysis by permuting HLA or CMV assignments 20 times. A later analysis grouped co-occurring TCRs with DBSCAN, adding TCRdist sequence similarity when clustering within HLA-allele-positive subsets. Repertoires with fewer than 30,000 or more than 120,000 public chains were left out of co-occurrence clustering, as were five repertoires with anomalous nucleotide sharing. Drawn from immuneACCESS, this table holds only the in-frame rearrangements with V and J called that TCRdb kept. Clones are partly lost; checked studies trace under half to an unresolved V gene and leave the rest unexplained. V and J calls and clone size are copied from that table; D and trimming were computed from the DNA. A total of 210,000 or so clones appear in this sample, 60% to 80% of them only once. The ten largest clones represent 1.5% to 2% of the sample.

The CDR3, cysteine through phenylalanine, is 15 amino acids long. The sequence is cut down to CDR3 DNA, 45 bases in frame from base 1. The germline V gene encodes CDR1 SGDLS and CDR2 YYNGEE. Trimming leaves V shorter by 4 bases and J shorter by 1 base, with the junction holding 6 bases beyond the gene matches. The specimen sequenced was PBMCs. The chain links TRBV9 with TRBJ2-3; 7 of the junction bases match TRBD2. The origin of this receptor is a young man in good health and CMV-seronegative. The CDR3 amino acid sequence is: CASSPGGGGTDTQYF. The nucleotide sequence is given as TGTGCCAGCAGCCCCGGGGGAGGGGGCACAGATACGCAGTATTTT.